The clone carrying this T cell receptor beta chain was observed a few times. What it recognizes is unknown. This entry belongs to a study of T-cell memory formation after mild COVID-19. Germline-derived CDR1 and CDR2 are SGHTA and FQGNSA. Trimming took off 5 bases at V and 4 bases at J, with 20 bases between the two ends. The CDR3 is 17 residues long. Whole-study results and caveats: Contracting clones, day 15 to 85, had balanced CD4/CD8, and later expanders favored CD4+.

From 5'RACE with constant-segment primers came TCR alpha and TCR beta cDNA libraries that carried sample barcodes and UMIs. MiXCR, run by TCRdb on the 5' RACE reads, gives a single entry per CDR3 protein. The sample has 250,000 to 350,000 distinct CDR3 sequences, around 15% seen once. The TCR was taken from a young man who had mild COVID-19 (a few samples of this study predate the infection). Cell type and time point are not known. Source material: PBMCs or a T cell subset sorted from them (not recorded which). V and J are TRBV7-2 and TRBJ2-2; D unclear. CDR3 sequence (DNA): TGTGCCAGCAGCCAGAGAGATTACGGCGATGTCACCGGGGAGCTGTTTTTT. It codes for CASSQRDYGDVTGELFF.